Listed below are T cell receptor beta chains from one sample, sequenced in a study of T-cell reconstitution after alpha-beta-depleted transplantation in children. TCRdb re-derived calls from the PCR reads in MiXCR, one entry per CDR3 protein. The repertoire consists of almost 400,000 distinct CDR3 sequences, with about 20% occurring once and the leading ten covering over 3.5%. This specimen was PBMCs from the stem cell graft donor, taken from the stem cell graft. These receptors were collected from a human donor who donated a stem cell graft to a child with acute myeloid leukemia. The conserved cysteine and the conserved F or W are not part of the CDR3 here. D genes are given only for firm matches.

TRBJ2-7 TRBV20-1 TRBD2 SARDLASGSLYEQY
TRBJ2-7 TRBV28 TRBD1 ASSNRDRGAYEQY
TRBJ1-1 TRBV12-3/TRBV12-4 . ASSSHPTGNTEAF
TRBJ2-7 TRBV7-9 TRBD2 ASSLYGGLAGSYEQY
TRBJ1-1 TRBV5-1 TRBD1 ASSLAGGQGDTEAF
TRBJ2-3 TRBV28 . ASNTGGDTQY
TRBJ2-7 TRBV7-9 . ASSSIRGRYSYEQY
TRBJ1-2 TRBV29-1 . SVEELQGIYGYT
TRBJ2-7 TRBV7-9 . ASSFSGDGQFNEQY
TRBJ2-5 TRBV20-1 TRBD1 SARRTGGVQETQY
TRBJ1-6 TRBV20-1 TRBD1 SARLLDRDYNSPLH
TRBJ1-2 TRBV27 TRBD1 ASSLGQGGYGYT
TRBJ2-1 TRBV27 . ASSSLQSYNEQF
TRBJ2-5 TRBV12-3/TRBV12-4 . ASSLGAAQETQY
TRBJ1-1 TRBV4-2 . ASSQDPGGGTEAF
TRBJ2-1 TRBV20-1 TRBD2 SASRGGRALNEQF
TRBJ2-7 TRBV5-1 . ASSLAFLSDSYEQY
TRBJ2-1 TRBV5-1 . ASSLALAGLDEQF
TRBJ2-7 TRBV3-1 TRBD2 ASCKDGRGLVSGEQY
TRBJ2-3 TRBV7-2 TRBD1 ASSPRGRGDTQY
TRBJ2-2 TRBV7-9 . ASSPHPARAGELF
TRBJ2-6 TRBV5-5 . ASSFGFSGANVLT
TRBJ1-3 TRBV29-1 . SVATNRVPGNTIY
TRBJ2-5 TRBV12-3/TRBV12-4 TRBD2 ASGLAGVETQY
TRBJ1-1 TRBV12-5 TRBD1 ASGYDRGSPLNTEAF
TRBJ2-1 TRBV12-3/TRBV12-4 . ASSLGNFNEQF
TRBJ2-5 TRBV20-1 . SAQRGRSETQY
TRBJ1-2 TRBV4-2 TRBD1 ASSPGQGDGYT
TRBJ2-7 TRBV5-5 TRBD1 ASSTTGWGEQY
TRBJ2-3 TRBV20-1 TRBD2 SATLAGGDTQY
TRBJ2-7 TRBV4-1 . ASSQGSQDFYEQY
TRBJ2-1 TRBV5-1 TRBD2 ASSLFTGTSGKNEQF
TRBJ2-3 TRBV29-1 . SVLGTDTQY
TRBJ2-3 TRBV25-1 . ASSDQYTQY
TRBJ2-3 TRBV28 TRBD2 ASSPPKAGVMDTQY
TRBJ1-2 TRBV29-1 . SVEDMAGYT
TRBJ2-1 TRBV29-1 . SVLGQLGAHEQF
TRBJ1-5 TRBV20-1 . SARGGGAPGQPQH
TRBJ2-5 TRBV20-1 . SARESFGSQETQY
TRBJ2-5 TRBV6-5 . ASSYGTSIQETQY
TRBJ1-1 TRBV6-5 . ASSYFGHAEAF